Below, one TCR beta chain is given with its context. This clone was seen only a few times. Its antigen is currently not known. There are no base qualities to consult, and no much larger clone falls within one base. Trimming leaves V shorter by 4 bases and J shorter by 1 base, with the junction holding 3 bases beyond the gene matches. There are 16 amino acids in the CDR3, from cysteine to phenylalanine inclusive. Here the CDR3 DNA is all that survives: 48 bases in frame from base 1. The germline V gene gives CDR1 as MNHEY and CDR2 as SVGAGI. The library was built by means of the immunoSEQ multiplex PCR assay. The multiplex PCR relied on a mix of 60 forward primers for TCR Vbeta segments and 13 reverse primers for TCR Jbeta segments. Amplification of the CDR3 region of rearranged TCR beta genes was performed with a multiplex PCR assay on genomic DNA. The Illumina HiSeq System was used to sequence the amplified TCR beta libraries as 87-base-pair reads. The paper's processing steps were these. A later analysis counted approximately 76 million unique TCR beta chains across the 670 or so repertoires, and around 9.9 million of these chains were shared by at least two donors. Raw reads were error-corrected and collapsed into unique sequences with a nearest-neighbor algorithm that merged closely related sequences to remove PCR and sequencing errors. Alignment of CDR3 sequences to IMGT reference sequences was used to assign V, D and J gene segments. Each retained sequence needed at least a six-nucleotide match to both a V gene segment and a J gene segment. Rearrangements were called productive when the CDR3 lacked stop codons and stayed in frame with V and J; all others were non-productive. CDR3 was defined by IMGT convention, running from the second conserved V-encoded cysteine to the conserved J-encoded phenylalanine. In an earlier analysis of 500 to 650 of the donors, sequences lacking an unambiguous match to a single V gene segment were excluded. In an earlier analysis of a few hundred of the donors, a V segment was called functional when productive rearrangements were above 56.7%, and segregating when the standard deviation between donors exceeded 5%. A statistical classification framework was developed to diagnose cytomegalovirus status using the catalog of TCR beta chain sequences. V and J gene assignment, in a later analysis, came from comparing TCR nucleotide sequences with IMGT/GENE-DB human TR gene sequences. The TCRdist pipeline was used in a later analysis to assign CDR3 sequences and most-parsimonious VDJ recombination scenarios. A later analysis defined each TCR beta chain by its CDR3 amino acid sequence plus V-gene family, and excluded reads lacking a unique V-gene family. In a later analysis, 450 to 600 highly shared, low-generation-probability nucleotide sequences were removed to address suspected cross-contamination and a sequencing artifact. In a later analysis, a clonal expansion index was calculated for each public chain from normalized within-repertoire ranks of inferred template counts. Generation probabilities in a later analysis came from a VDJ recombination model fitted to out-of-frame rearrangements, and those results were checked against IGoR. Hypergeometric tests were used in a later analysis to score TCR-TCR, TCR-HLA and TCR-CMV co-occurrence, with a repertoire-size bias correction applied to the TCR pairs. A later analysis estimated false discovery rates by permuting HLA or CMV assignments 20 times. In a later analysis, co-occurring TCRs were grouped using DBSCAN, with TCRdist sequence similarity added in when clustering inside HLA-allele-positive subsets. For co-occurrence clustering, repertoires with fewer than 30,000 or more than 120,000 public chains were excluded, along with roughly 5 repertoires with anomalous nucleotide sharing. TCRdb stores this immuneACCESS table with in-frame sequences only. Part of the clones is absent; in the studies checked, under half of the shortfall reflects unresolved V genes, and no reason is known for the rest. That table supplies the V and J calls and clone size; D and trimming were determined from the DNA. For this sample the table gives around 100,000 clones, of which less than 90% were detected only once. 2% to 3% of the sample is held by the ten biggest clonotypes.

These data are taken from a study of cytomegalovirus exposure and HLA in healthy donors (dated by TCRdb to about 2017). A note on the overall study: In an earlier analysis of around 540 of the donors, roughly 300 Gb of sequence data and 100 million or so unique TCR beta sequences from about 190 million T cells were reported. An early release covering roughly 640 HLA-typed donors comprised approximately 290 gigabases of sequencing data and around 85 million unique TCR sequences. The genetic ancestry cluster associated with self-reported Caucasian donors included 81% of the roughly 380 genotyped donors. The study aimed to test whether signatures of past pathogen exposure could be identified by cataloging public T cell receptors. Using immunosequencing, the study profiled T cell repertoires from 640 or so subjects and related those repertoires to cytomegalovirus serostatus. Along with the roughly 710-subject first cohort, a separate validation cohort of 120 different subjects was used. To predict cytomegalovirus infection status, the study combined high-throughput TCR immunosequencing, statistical association of individual TCRs with disease status, and machine learning. A later analysis re-examined previously published TCR beta repertoires from roughly 720 donors and added high-resolution HLA genotyping to investigate patterns of TCR occurrence. In the later analysis, no new phenotypic data were used to find candidate immune exposures; instead, reliance was placed on TCR beta sequences and their occurrence across donors. To decide whether each TCR beta V gene segment behaved as functional or pseudogenic, an earlier analysis of some 570 of the donors relied on high-throughput TCR beta sequencing. Donor age, sex, ethnicity and CMV serostatus were compiled alongside the repertoire data. In a later genetic analysis, genome-wide SNP genotypes for about 55% of the roughly 670 donors were used, and that subset was treated as a discovery cohort. Every discovery cohort repertoire had been produced on one sequencing platform. HLA typing covered class I and class II loci at four-digit resolution. The number of donors typed differed by locus, with about 629-630 for A, B, C, DRB1 and DQB1, approximately 500 for DQA1, 600 to 610 for DPA1, and some 470 for DPB1. Because of strong linkage in the cohort, roughly five DR-DQ haplotypes were treated as single units for association and clustering. Among some 400 genotyped donors of the cohort, an average of around 240,000 unique TCR beta nucleotide sequences were sequenced per donor, about a sixth of them non-productive.

In total, roughly 670 healthy bone marrow donors made up the cohort. Cohort members were all nominally healthy when sampled, although unrecorded immune exposures were likely present. The donor was CMV seronegative and was included in the group of approximately 350 seronegative cohort members. Each donor provided a peripheral blood sample, and peripheral blood mononuclear cells were used for TCR beta sequencing. The Qiagen DNeasy Blood Extraction Kit was used to extract genomic DNA from the blood cell samples. Study-level results and caveats: In this cohort, only TCR beta chains were sequenced, and detectable features were limited by the absence of alpha or paired-chain data. For the cohort, immune exposure information was limited to CMV serostatus. The presence/absence analyses assumed that sequencing depth was roughly uniform across donors, and that assumption may not be true. Broadly in line with IMGT annotations, most TCR beta V segments showed up in productive rearrangements about 90% or about 30% of the time in an earlier analysis of some 590 of the donors. Because counts were too low, about 15 rarely observed V segments, including chromosome 9 orphons, were left out of the earlier analysis of approximately 580 of the donors. Linkage disequilibrium might explain the correlated functional status among segregating V segments, but an unknown experimental factor could not be excluded. A further reported finding was that TCR beta sequences accurately predicted the HLA-A and HLA-B alleles for most subjects in the first cohort. According to a later analysis, parvovirus B19, influenza, CMV and Epstein-Barr virus appeared linked to several top co-occurrence clusters. In the study, 150 to 200 TCR beta chains were listed as associated with cytomegalovirus. A later analysis found that most CMV-associated TCR beta chains appeared HLA-restricted, with HLA associations seemingly driven largely by CMV exposure. In a later genetic analysis, a missense DCLRE1C variant was associated with V-gene and J-gene trimming of TCR beta chains, and the association was replicated in an independent cohort. In a later analysis, TCR association rates were found to vary across HLA loci, with the most associated TCRs seen for DRB1 alleles and the fewest for HLA-C alleles. Most TCR sequences were seen in very few donors, while some public TCRs were found in many individuals. A later analysis found that HLA-associated TCR beta chains were more clonally expanded and had lower generation probabilities than equally common non-associated chains. Compared with the 666-donor mean, donors in an Asian-associated ancestry cluster had fewer N-insertions in productive TCRs, according to a later genetic analysis. At a false discovery rate of 0.05, a later analysis linked around 17,000 TCR beta sequences to specific HLA alleles. When HLA alleles, especially DR and DQ, strongly co-occurred, TCR associations were difficult to assign to individual alleles. A group of highly shared sequence variants was considered likely to be a technical artifact of the sequencing pipeline. Some IMGT-functional V segments, including TRBV6-2 and TRBV6-3, could not be distinguished by the 87-base-pair reads and were therefore excluded. A few of the identified cytomegalovirus-associated TCR beta chains were confirmed in vitro to be specific for cytomegalovirus antigens. Because HLA typing was unavailable for some donors at each locus, only the typed subset was used in association tests. In both the original and validation cohorts, the classifier was reported to diagnose cytomegalovirus status with high specificity and sensitivity. According to the authors, the approach could potentially be generalized to other disease states and immunological phenotypes.

The rearrangement combines TRBV6-5 with TRBJ2-1, with 11 junctional bases fitting TRBD2. The receptor's source is a man aged 35 to 55 in good health and CMV-seronegative. Sequenced: PBMCs. Here the CDR3 is given as CASSSLAGGSYNEQFF. The DNA sequence is TGTGCCAGCAGTTCCCTAGCGGGGGGATCCTACAATGAGCAGTTCTTC.